These 24 T cell receptor beta chains originate from one sample sequenced in a study of OX40 agonist ivuxolimab in advanced cancers. TCRdb keeps only in-frame clones here, not all; method: immunoSEQ multiplex PCR. The table lists 90,000 to 120,000 clones, approximately 90% of them singletons. The specimen comprised CD4+ or CD8+ T cells sorted from blood, sampled in a trial of the OX40 agonist ivuxolimab. The receptors were gathered from an adult with an advanced solid tumor such as melanoma, head and neck, liver or kidney cancer.

This rearrangement joins TRBV19 to TRBJ1-2; TRBD1 matches at 8 bases. Germline V gives CDR1 LNHDA, CDR2 SQIVND (reference sequence). V lost 6 bases and J lost 8; bases outside the gene matches: 8. The CDR3 is 13 amino acids. The CDR3 is CASSQDRVRGYTF. CDR3 in DNA: TGTGCCAGTAGCCAGGACAGGGTACGCGGCTACACCTTC. Full variable domain (rest looked up from reference TRBV19 and TRBJ1-2): DGGITQSPKYLFRKEGQNVTLSCEQNLNHDAMYWYRQDPGQGLRLIYYSQIVNDFQKGDIAEGYSVSREKKESFPLTVTSAQKNPTAFYLCASSQDRVRGYTFGSGTRLTVV.

The rearrangement joins TRBV19 to TRBJ2-1, with D perhaps matching TRBD1 or TRBD2 (6 bases each). V shed 6 bases and J shed 12 bases, with 27 bases lying between them. The CDR3 has 16 residues. CDR1 is LNHDA, CDR2 SQIVND, per germline (reference sequence). Written as DNA, the CDR3 is TGTGCCAGTAGAAATACCCGGGACTGGGGGCGGTTGGTGCAGTTCTTC. Translated, it gives CASRNTRDWGRLVQFF. Full variable domain (missing parts from reference TRBV19 and TRBJ2-1): DGGITQSPKYLFRKEGQNVTLSCEQNLNHDAMYWYRQDPGQGLRLIYYSQIVNDFQKGDIAEGYSVSREKKESFPLTVTSAQKNPTAFYLCASRNTRDWGRLVQFFGPGTRLTVL.

This rearrangement joins TRBV5-6 to TRBJ2-5; D ambiguous. The J call is in doubt because the DNA end fits TRBJ2-7 better. CDR1 is SGHDT and CDR2 is YYEEEE in the germline V gene. This CDR3 has 15 amino acids. As DNA, the CDR3 is TGTGCCAGCAGCTTGGCCCGACCCTCTTCTGTCGAGCAGTACTTC. It translates to CASSLARPSSVEQYF.

The chain couples TRBV28 to TRBJ2-2; the D gene is possibly TRBD1 (6 bases). CDR3 length: 16 amino acids. The V end lost 1 base, the J end lost 4 bases, and 13 bases lay between the germline ends. Germline CDR1 and CDR2: MDHEN and SYDVKM. In nucleotides, the CDR3 is TGTGCCAGCAGTTTATTACCAGGGGCGAGCACCGGGGAGCTGTTTTTT. Residues: CASSLLPGASTGELFF.

As to this clone: The germline gene is not matched at one end of the junction; a read error may be the cause. In DNA form, the CDR3 reads TGTGCCGGCAGACTAGCGGGAGCCGAGCAGTACTTC. Its translation: CAGRLAGAEQYF. The chain couples TRBV2 to TRBJ2-7; 12 bases align to TRBD2. The CDR3 is 12 residues long. Germline-derived CDR1 and CDR2 are SNHLY and FYNNEI.

The chain uses TRBV19 and TRBJ2-7; weak D call: TRBD2 (5 bases). Germline V CDR1 and CDR2: LNHDA, SQIVND (reference sequence). Trimming removed 0 bases from V and 6 bases from J, with 18 bases in between. This CDR3 comprises 16 residues. DNA for the CDR3: TGTGCCAGTAGTATAGATCTAGCAACCGCTTCGGTCGAGCAGTACTTC. This encodes CASSIDLATASVEQYF.

The chain employs TRBV11-3 and TRBJ2-5; the D gene is possibly TRBD1 (6 bases). The CDR3 contains 15 residues. Looked up from germline, CDR1 is SGHNT and CDR2 is YENEEA. Trimming stripped 8 bases from V and 4 bases from J, with 20 bases between. The CDR3 DNA reads as TGTGCCAGCTCCAGGGGAGAGGAGTGGGGAGAGACCCAGTACTTC. Protein product: CASSRGEEWGETQYF.

In its sample, this clone was seen once. This rearrangement joins TRBV27 to TRBJ1-2, with D hard to call. V dropped 6 bases and J dropped 3 bases, with 20 bases sitting between them. The V gene's germline CDR1 is MNHEY and CDR2 SMNVEV (reference sequence). CDR3 length: 16 residues. This CDR3 is CASRSSLWGNDYGYTF. CDR3 in DNA: TGTGCCAGCAGGAGCTCCCTGTGGGGAAACGACTATGGCTACACCTTC.

The chain employs TRBV19 and TRBJ1-1; possibly TRBD1 for D (5 bases). The CDR3 is made up of 13 amino acids. Germline V gene lookup returns CDR1 LNHDA and CDR2 SQIVND (reference sequence). Trimming stripped 7 bases from V and 0 bases from J, with 9 bases between. CDR3 amino acids: CASKGHLNTEAFF. DNA of the CDR3: TGTGCCAGTAAAGGACACTTGAACACTGAAGCTTTCTTT.

The chain links TRBV5-4 to TRBJ2-3; 9 nucleotides align to TRBD1. The CDR3 extends over 15 amino acids. V was pared by 5 bases and J by 0 bases, with 4 bases of the junction left unmatched. CDR1 and CDR2 (germline): SGHNT, YYREEE (reference sequence). CDR3: CASRAGTGSTDTQYF. The CDR3 nucleotides are TGTGCCAGCAGAGCCGGGACAGGGAGCACAGATACGCAGTATTTT. Looking up the rest from reference TRBV5-4 and TRBJ2-3 gives the full variable domain: ETGVTQSPTHLIKTRGQQVTLRCSSQSGHNTVSWYQQALGQGPQFIFQYYREEENGRGNFPPRFSGLQFPNYSSELNVNALELDDSALYLCASRAGTGSTDTQYFGPGTRLTVL.

This chain uses TRBV20-1 with TRBJ2-1; D ambiguous. The CDR3 covers 11 residues. V shed 0 bases and J shed 8 bases, with 5 bases lying between them. In germline, CDR1 is DFQATT, CDR2 SNEGSKA (reference sequence). The CDR3, as DNA: TGCAGTGCTAGAGATTACGATGAGCAGTTCTTC. Translation: CSARDYDEQFF.

The chain has TRBV11-2 and TRBJ2-7; D gene unclear. V was pared by 0 bases and J by 0 bases, with 6 bases between. This CDR3 contains 14 residues. Germline CDR1 and CDR2: SGHAT and FQNNGV. The DNA for the CDR3 is TGTGCCAGCAGCTTAGAACTGATCTCCTACGAGCAGTACTTC. Protein: CASSLELISYEQYF. Full variable domain (remainder filled in from reference TRBV11-2 and TRBJ2-7): EAGVAQSPRYKIIEKRQSVAFWCNPISGHATLYWYQQILGQGPKLLIQFQNNGVVDDSQLPKDRFSAERLKGVDSTLKIQPAKLEDSAVYLCASSLELISYEQYFGPGTRLTVT.

The V and J genes are TRBV11-2 and TRBJ2-4; 10 bases align to TRBD1. This CDR3 comprises 15 residues. The J segment lost 9 bases and the V segment lost 0 bases, leaving 5 bases of the junction unmatched. Germline CDR1 is SGHAT and CDR2 is FQNNGV. CDR3 DNA sequence: TGTGCCAGCAGCTTAGAGACAGGGGGCTTGAGCATTCAGTACTTC. It yields the protein CASSLETGGLSIQYF.

This rearrangement joins TRBV5-1 to TRBJ2-3, with D tentatively TRBD2 (6 bases). Germline V lookup: CDR1 SGHRS, CDR2 YFSETQ. This CDR3 has 17 residues. Trimming removed 3 bases from V and 2 bases from J, with 19 bases in between. The CDR3 DNA reads as TGCGCCAGCAGCTCGGTGGGGTCGGGGGATGCCACAGATACGCAGTATTTT. Protein: CASSSVGSGDATDTQYF. Supplemented by reference TRBV5-1 and TRBJ2-3, the full variable domain reads KAGVTQTPRYLIKTRGQQVTLSCSPISGHRSVSWYQQTPGQGLQFLFEYFSETQRNKGNFPGRFSGRQFSNSRSEMNVSTLELGDSALYLCASSSVGSGDATDTQYFGPGTRLTVL.

This clone has a single count. This chain connects TRBV5-1 to TRBJ2-7; D tentatively reads TRBD1 or TRBD2 (6 bases each). V was pared by 0 bases and J by 7 bases, with 11 bases between. Germline assignment: CDR1 SGHRS and CDR2 YFSETQ. There are 13 residues in the CDR3. CDR3 sequence (DNA): TGCGCCAGCAGCTTGGACAGGGAGGAAGAGCAGTACTTC. Encoded protein: CASSLDREEEQYF.

The chain recombines TRBV5-1 with TRBJ2-2; 8 bases are a match to TRBD2. V was clipped by 0 bases and J by 5 bases; unmatched bases: 6. Germline V gene sequence: CDR1 SGHRS, CDR2 YFSETQ. The CDR3 length is 16 residues. The chain's CDR3 is CASSLGPAGETGELFF. In DNA form, the CDR3 reads TGCGCCAGCAGCTTGGGGCCAGCGGGAGAAACCGGGGAGCTGTTTTTT.

This clone was detected only once. The chain carries TRBV13 and TRBJ1-6; D uncertain. Trimming left V 5 bases short and J 14 bases short, with 16 bases between. Germline CDR1 is PRHDT and CDR2 is FYEKMQ (reference sequence). The CDR3 runs to 13 residues. The CDR3 spells CASSPSAWGTLHF. CDR3 sequence (DNA): TGTGCCAGCAGCCCCTCGGCGTGGGGAACCCTCCACTTT.

The chain employs TRBV18 and TRBJ2-1, with unresolved D. CDR3 length equals 12 residues. Germline-derived CDR1 and CDR2 are KGHSH and LQKENI. V was trimmed by 2 bases and J by 5 bases, leaving 4 bases between them. The CDR3 DNA reads TGTGCCAGCTCACCAACCGACAATGAGCAGTTCTTC. Translation gives CASSPTDNEQFF.

CDR3 bases: TGTGCCAGCATCCCCTCCAGGGGTCGGAGCTATGGCTACACCTTC. This gives the protein CASIPSRGRSYGYTF. The V gene is TRBV2, the J gene TRBJ1-2; TRBD1 is a possible D gene (6 bases). This CDR3 contains 15 residues. The germline gives CDR1 SNHLY, CDR2 FYNNEI. Trimming cost V 7 bases and J 4 bases, with 19 bases left between them. Variable domain in full (rest from reference TRBV2 and TRBJ1-2): EPEVTQTPSHQVTQMGQEVILRCVPISNHLYFYWYRQILGQKVEFLVSFYNNEISEKSEIFDDQFSVERPDGSNFTLKIRSTKLEDSAMYFCASIPSRGRSYGYTFGSGTRLTVV.

This sequence joins TRBV11-3 and TRBJ2-2; the D gene is possibly TRBD1 (5 bases). The CDR3 is 14 residues long. Germline-derived CDR1 and CDR2 are SGHNT and YENEEA. V lost 2 bases to trimming and J lost 2 bases, with 6 bases between them. The chain's CDR3 is CASSLQGNTGELFF. The CDR3, as DNA: TGTGCCAGCAGCTTACAGGGCAACACCGGGGAGCTGTTTTTT.

To note about this clone: This same CDR3 is encoded by further DNA sequences in the sample. This chain joins TRBV5-1 and TRBJ2-7; 8 bases match TRBD1. Germline V lookup: CDR1 SGHRS, CDR2 YFSETQ. The CDR3 is 14 residues long. With V trimmed by 4 bases and J by 2 bases, 5 bases remained unmatched. The CDR3 is CASSLGQGAYEQYF. CDR3 nucleotide sequence: TGCGCCAGCAGCCTCGGACAGGGCGCCTACGAGCAGTACTTC.

The gene calls are TRBV6-1 and TRBJ1-1; D might be TRBD1 (6 bases). Germline CDR1 and CDR2: MNHNS and SASEGT. V lost 5 bases, J lost 8 bases, and 18 bases lay in between. This CDR3 has 14 residues. CDR3 in DNA: TGTGCCAGCAGTCAACAGGGCATCGGGGGGGAAGCTTTCTTT. Protein product: CASSQQGIGGEAFF.

V and J are TRBV28 and TRBJ2-7, with D unresolved. Trimming cost V 6 bases and J 4 bases, with 13 bases left between them. This CDR3 has 13 residues. Germline values: CDR1 MDHEN, CDR2 SYDVKM. CDR3 DNA sequence: TGTGCCAGCAGCCGACCCGACAAGTACGAGCAGTACTTC. It is translated as CASSRPDKYEQYF. The complete variable domain, with remaining parts taken from reference TRBV28 and TRBJ2-7, reads DVKVTQSSRYLVKRTGEKVFLECVQDMDHENMFWYRQDPGLGLRLIYFSYDVKMKEKGDIPEGYSVSREKKERFSLILESASTNQTSMYLCASSRPDKYEQYFGPGTRLTVT.

V usage is TRBV6-1 and J usage is TRBJ1-6; no firm D call. Germline loops: CDR1 MNHNS, CDR2 SASEGT. This CDR3 is built from 14 residues. Deletions cut 6 bases from V and 7 bases from J, with 13 bases between. CDR3 protein: CASRATLGNSPLHF. The DNA for the CDR3 is TGTGCCAGCAGGGCTACTCTCGGGAATTCACCCCTCCACTTT.